The 10 T cell receptor beta chains listed next were all sequenced from one sample in a study of blood T cell repertoires in COVID-19. TCRdb's table, derived via immunoSEQ multiplex PCR, lists solely in-frame clones and lacks some. The table includes 320,000 or so clones, 87% detected once. Sequencing used PBMCs or T cells enriched from blood (not recorded which). The receptors were sampled from a woman in her thirties who had recovered from COVID-19.

A few counts support this clone. Here the CDR3 reads CASSIPGQEYMNTEAFF. As DNA, the CDR3 is TGTGCCAGTAGTATCCCGGGACAGGAGTACATGAACACTGAAGCTTTCTTT. V gene TRBV19 combines with J gene TRBJ1-1; the match to TRBD1 covers 8 bases. V dropped 3 bases and J dropped 0; count of bases not matched to a gene: 9. Germline CDR1 and CDR2: LNHDA and SQIVND (reference sequence). The CDR3 totals 17 residues.

This chain connects TRBV20-1 to TRBJ2-7; TRBD1 matches at 8 bases. Germline V gene sequence: CDR1 DFQATT, CDR2 SNEGSKA (reference sequence). The CDR3 covers 14 residues. After removal of 3 bases from V and 7 bases from J, the junction contained 11 bases not matched to a gene. The CDR3 sequence: CSASIGQGIGEQYF. The CDR3 DNA is TGCAGTGCTAGTATTGGACAGGGAATTGGAGAGCAGTACTTC.

The genes are TRBV4-1 and TRBJ2-3; TRBD2 might be the D (5 bases). This CDR3 spans 14 amino acids. CDR1 is MGHRA, CDR2 YSYEKL, per germline. Trimming left V 1 base short and J 6 bases short, with 11 bases between. The CDR3 DNA follows: TGCGCCAGCAGCCAAGGGGCTAGCTTTGATACGCAGTATTTT. Protein: CASSQGASFDTQYF.

The V and J genes are TRBV9 and TRBJ1-6; TRBD1 might be the D (5 bases). Trimming took off 0 bases at V and 8 bases at J, with 9 bases between the two ends. Germline loops: CDR1 SGDLS, CDR2 YYNGEE. CDR3 size: 14 residues. The CDR3 sequence is CASSVGGRDSPLHF. CDR3 nucleotides: TGTGCCAGCAGCGTAGGGGGGAGGGATTCACCCCTCCACTTT.

The chain employs TRBV11-1 and TRBJ2-7; 10 nucleotides align to TRBD1. Germline V gene sequence: CDR1 SGHAT, CDR2 FQDESV (reference sequence). Trimming took 5 bases from V and 4 from J; bases not matched to a gene: 8. The CDR3 extends over 15 amino acids. CDR3 sequence: CASSRGQGGPYEQYF. The CDR3, as DNA: TGTGCCAGCAGCAGAGGACAGGGGGGACCTTACGAGCAGTACTTC.

This clone occurred once. The chain is built from TRBV5-5 and TRBJ2-7, with D possibly TRBD1 on 5 matching bases. CDR1 is SGHKS and CDR2 is YYEKEE in the germline V gene (reference sequence). The CDR3 is 13 amino acids. V was pared by 0 bases and J by 5 bases, with 9 bases between. CDR3: CASSLVRVNEQYF. CDR3 nucleotide sequence: TGTGCCAGCAGCTTGGTCAGGGTCAACGAGCAGTACTTC.

V gene TRBV15 combines with J gene TRBJ2-5, with D unresolved. Germline lookup yields CDR1 LNHNV and CDR2 YYDKDF (reference sequence). V shed 3 bases and J shed 4 bases, with 9 bases lying between them. This CDR3 has 13 amino acids. The CDR3 DNA is TGTGCCACCAGCAGGGCCAGAGGAGAGACCCAGTACTTC. The encoded protein is CATSRARGETQYF. The full variable domain, its missing parts supplied by reference TRBV15 and TRBJ2-5, is DAMVIQNPRYQVTQFGKPVTLSCSQTLNHNVMYWYQQKSSQAPKLLFHYYDKDFNNEADTPDNFQSRRPNTSFCFLDIRSPGLGDTAMYLCATSRARGETQYFGPGTRLLVL.

The chain recombines TRBV7-6 with TRBJ2-7; 8 positions match TRBD1. Trimming at V came to 1 base and at J to 6 bases, leaving 11 bases not matched to a gene. CDR3 size: 16 residues. Germline CDR1 reads SGHVS; CDR2 reads FNYEAQ. In DNA, the CDR3 is TGTGCCAGCAGCTTAGAAGGGACAGGTGCTGATAGCGAGCAGTACTTC. The encoded protein is CASSLEGTGADSEQYF.

The V and J genes are TRBV3-1 (or the pseudogene TRBV3-2) and TRBJ1-1; D gene unclear. Germline V gene sequence: CDR1 LGHDT, CDR2 YNNKEL (reference sequence). Trimming took off 1 base at V and 4 bases at J, with 10 bases between the two ends. This CDR3 comprises 14 residues. The CDR3 DNA reads TGTGCCAGCAGCCAAGGCGTGGGGAGCACTGAAGCTTTCTTT. This encodes CASSQGVGSTEAFF.

The count of this clone is one. The chain employs TRBV19 and TRBJ2-7, with 8 bases identical to TRBD1. The J segment lost 5 bases and the V segment lost 5 bases, leaving 14 bases of the junction unmatched. This CDR3 is 16 amino acids long. In germline, CDR1 is LNHDA, CDR2 SQIVND (reference sequence). CDR3: CASSPNGQGGAHEQYF. CDR3 DNA: TGTGCCAGTAGTCCAAATGGACAGGGAGGTGCACACGAGCAGTACTTC.